Sequencing of this T cell receptor beta chain was carried out in a study of cytomegalovirus exposure and HLA in healthy donors. The overall study: Falling in the Caucasian-associated ancestry cluster were 80% to 90% of a few hundred genotyped donors. Overall study findings and caveats: According to a later analysis, most TCR beta chains associated with CMV appeared HLA-restricted. According to reports, the classifier identified cytomegalovirus status with high specificity and sensitivity.

PCR used 60 Vbeta primers and 13 Jbeta primers. TCRdb's table, derived via immunoSEQ multiplex PCR, lists solely in-frame clones and lacks some. The sample consists of around 150,000 clones, 60% to 75% of them appearing once. Samples came from healthy bone marrow donors. This clone was detected once. The antigen remains unidentified. This TCR derives from a human donor in good health. Sequences were obtained from PBMCs.

DNA for the CDR3: TGTGCCAGCAGTTACGAGCAAGCCGGTTACGAGCAGTACTTC. The encoded protein is CASSYEQAGYEQYF. This chain connects TRBV6-6 to TRBJ2-7; D remains unclear. The CDR3 is 14 residues long. Germline CDR1 is MNHNY and CDR2 is SVGAGI (reference sequence). The V end lost 2 bases, the J end lost 4 bases, and 12 bases lay between the germline ends.